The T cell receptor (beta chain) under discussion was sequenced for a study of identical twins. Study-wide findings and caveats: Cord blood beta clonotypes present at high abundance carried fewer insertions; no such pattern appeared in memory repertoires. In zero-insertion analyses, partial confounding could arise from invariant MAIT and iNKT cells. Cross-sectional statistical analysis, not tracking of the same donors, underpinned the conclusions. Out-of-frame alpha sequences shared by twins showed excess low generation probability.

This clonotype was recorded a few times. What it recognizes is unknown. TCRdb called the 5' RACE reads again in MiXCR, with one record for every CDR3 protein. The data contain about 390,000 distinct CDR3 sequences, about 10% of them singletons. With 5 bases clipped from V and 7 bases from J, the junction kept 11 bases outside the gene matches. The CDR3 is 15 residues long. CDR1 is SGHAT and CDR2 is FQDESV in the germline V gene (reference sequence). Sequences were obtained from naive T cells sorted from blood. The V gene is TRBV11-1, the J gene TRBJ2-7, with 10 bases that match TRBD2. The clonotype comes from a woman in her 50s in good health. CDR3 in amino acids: CASSPGVLAGVEQYF. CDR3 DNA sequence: TGTGCCAGCAGCCCCGGGGTTCTAGCGGGAGTTGAGCAGTACTTC.